A selection of T cell receptor beta chains follows, all from one sample in a study of identical twins. Via MiXCR, TCRdb re-called the 5' RACE reads, giving one row per CDR3 protein. Among roughly 240,000 distinct CDR3 sequences, around 7.6% were seen once, and the ten largest hold about 5.6%. Separately, the same data were catalogued under a study of yellow fever vaccine responses in identical twins.

The source material was CD8+ T cells sorted from blood. Receptors were obtained from a woman aged 18-29 years in good health. The CDR3 runs from the conserved cysteine through the conserved F or W. D genes are given only for firm matches.

v_gene,len,j_gene,d_gene,CDR3aa
TRBV29-1,14,TRBJ2-6,.,CSVGEESGANVLTF
TRBV20-1,14,TRBJ1-2,.,CSARDLGGDYGYTF
TRBV7-8,14,TRBJ2-1,.,CASSRLDPQIEQFF
TRBV20-1,13,TRBJ2-5,.,CSARGVYQETQYF
TRBV20-1,11,TRBJ2-5,.,CSAGTSETQYF
TRBV7-6,15,TRBJ1-1,.,CASSRTGGTNTEAFF
TRBV6-4,17,TRBJ1-5,TRBD1,CASSDFYRGVSNQPQHF
TRBV28,14,TRBJ2-1,TRBD1,CASQAQGIYNEQFF
TRBV29-1,13,TRBJ2-7,TRBD1,CSVGTGGFYEQYF
TRBV5-6,15,TRBJ2-1,.,CASSLGGMVYNEQFF
TRBV4-1,16,TRBJ2-1,TRBD1,CASSPLSGQNYNEQFF
TRBV7-9,14,TRBJ2-5,.,CASSTGTDQETQYF
TRBV7-8,14,TRBJ2-7,TRBD1,CASSSGTGLYEQYF
TRBV5-3,13,TRBJ2-1,.,CAMGRGPYNEQFF
TRBV11-2,16,TRBJ2-2,.,CASSLKWGLVTGELFF
TRBV12-3/TRBV12-4,14,TRBJ2-1,TRBD2,CASSSLAGGHEQFF
TRBV7-9,15,TRBJ1-1,TRBD1,CASSPTWTGPPEAFF